These 28 T cell receptor beta chains came from one sample sequenced in a study of cytomegalovirus exposure and HLA in healthy donors. Measured with immunoSEQ multiplex PCR; TCRdb has only the in-frame clones, and not every one. The sample records fewer than 150,000 clones, more than 75% being singletons. Sequenced: PBMCs. Source of these receptors: a man between 18 and 29 years old in good health and CMV-seropositive.

The chain uses TRBV10-3 and TRBJ1-2; 7 positions match TRBD1. J lost 8 bases, V lost 6 bases, and 6 bases had no gene match. Germline CDR1 ENHRY, CDR2 SYGVKD. The CDR3 contains 12 residues. CDR3 amino acids: CAISLTGIGYTF. The CDR3 DNA reads as TGTGCCATCAGCTTGACAGGGATCGGCTACACCTTC.

The chain has TRBV5-1 and TRBJ2-2; D possibly corresponds to TRBD1 (6 bases). CDR1 is SGHRS and CDR2 is YFSETQ in the germline V gene. The CDR3 consists of 15 residues. The V end lost 4 bases, the J end lost 5 bases, and 15 bases lay between the germline ends. The CDR3 DNA follows: TGCGCCAGCAGCGAGGGACATGGGAGAACCGGGGAGCTGTTTTTT. Encoded protein: CASSEGHGRTGELFF.

This clone was picked up a small number of times. This sequence joins TRBV19 and TRBJ1-6; D is undetermined. The CDR3 contains 14 residues. CDR1 and CDR2 from the germline V gene are LNHDA and SQIVND (reference sequence). V shed 5 bases and J shed 11 bases, with 16 bases lying between them. The CDR3 coding sequence is TGTGCCAGTAGTCCCCAAATGGCGGATCCACCCCTCCACTTT. Amino acids: CASSPQMADPPLHF.

J is TRBJ2-7 and V is TRBV11-2, with 8 positions matching TRBD2. V shed 5 bases and J 7 bases; nucleotides not matched to a gene: 13. Germline lookup yields CDR1 SGHAT and CDR2 FQNNGV. The CDR3 length is 15 residues. The CDR3 DNA reads TGTGCCAGCAGCCACCGGACTAGCCAAATAAAAGAGCAGTACTTC. Translation gives CASSHRTSQIKEQYF.

The J gene is TRBJ2-7, the V gene TRBV10-1; 9 nucleotides agree with TRBD1. Per the germline V gene, CDR1 is WNHNN and CDR2 is SYGVQD (reference sequence). The ends lost 3 bases at V and 2 bases at J; junction bases unmatched: 5. The CDR3 runs to 15 residues. The CDR3 DNA reads as TGCGCCAGCAGTGACGCCGGGACAGGGACCTACGAGCAGTACTTC. It translates to CASSDAGTGTYEQYF.

The gene calls are TRBV18 and TRBJ2-1; 10 positions match TRBD2. In germline, CDR1 is KGHSH, CDR2 LQKENI. There are 17 residues in the CDR3. Trimming took 4 bases from V and 4 from J; bases not matched to a gene: 10. In DNA, the CDR3 is TGTGCCAGCTCACTAACCAGCGGGAGGGTTAAGTACAATGAGCAGTTCTTC. It yields the protein CASSLTSGRVKYNEQFF.

This clone was counted once. The chain is built from TRBV11-3 and TRBJ2-4; 9 bases map to TRBD1. The CDR3 runs 13 residues. Trimming took 5 bases from V and 8 from J; bases not matched to a gene: 4. Germline CDR1 is SGHNT and CDR2 is YENEEA. Here the CDR3 DNA reads TGTGCCAGCAGCAGTGGACAGGGGTACATTCAGTACTTC. Residues: CASSSGQGYIQYF.

The V call is TRBV11-3, the J call TRBJ2-3; 11 bases line up with TRBD2. This CDR3 spans 17 amino acids. The V gene's germline CDR1 is SGHNT and CDR2 YENEEA. Trimming took 1 base from V and 0 from J; bases not matched to a gene: 3. The CDR3 loop reads CASSLGLAGGSTDTQYF. CDR3 bases: TGTGCCAGCAGCTTAGGGCTAGCGGGAGGAAGCACAGATACGCAGTATTTT.

The V and J genes are TRBV4-1 and TRBJ1-1; 9 bases agree with TRBD1. CDR1 and CDR2 (germline): MGHRA, YSYEKL. Losses at the gene ends were 2 bases for V and 5 bases for J; bases not matched to a gene: 6. The CDR3 runs 15 residues. The CDR3 reads CASSQRTGVGTEAFF. In nucleotides, the CDR3 is TGCGCCAGCAGCCAAAGGACAGGGGTCGGGACTGAAGCTTTCTTT.

This chain links TRBV11-2 with TRBJ2-2, with TRBD1 as a possible D gene (7 bases). The CDR3 runs to 15 residues. Germline V gene sequence: CDR1 SGHAT, CDR2 FQNNGV. The V and J ends lost 5 bases and 4 bases respectively, with 14 bases between them. DNA for the CDR3: TGTGCCAGCAGCCCGCGGGACAGAGCCACCGGGGAGCTGTTTTTT. As protein: CASSPRDRATGELFF.

The chain has TRBV6-1 and TRBJ1-5; TRBD1 might be the D (5 bases). Trimming removed 6 bases at V and 3 bases at J, with 9 bases between. The CDR3 is 13 residues long. Germline V gene sequence: CDR1 MNHNS, CDR2 SASEGT. The CDR3, as DNA: TGTGCCAGCAGACAGGTCAACAATCAGCCCCAGCATTTT. It codes for CASRQVNNQPQHF.

The chain employs TRBV18 and TRBJ2-7; the D gene is possibly TRBD1 (6 bases). This CDR3 has 14 amino acids. Trimming removed 3 bases at V and 7 bases at J, with 16 bases between. In germline, CDR1 is KGHSH, CDR2 LQKENI. The CDR3 loop reads CASSPNYRAGEQYF. In DNA form, the CDR3 reads TGTGCCAGCTCACCGAACTACAGGGCCGGGGAGCAGTACTTC.

The chain uses TRBV6-5 and TRBJ2-7; tentative D call: TRBD2 (6 bases). This CDR3 is 14 amino acids long. CDR1 is MNHEY and CDR2 is SVGAGI in the germline V gene. The V end lost 4 bases, the J end lost 0 bases, and 10 bases lay between the germline ends. Here the CDR3 reads CASSFGGSSYEQYF. Here the CDR3 DNA reads TGTGCCAGCAGTTTCGGGGGAAGCTCCTACGAGCAGTACTTC.

The chain recombines TRBV5-1 with TRBJ2-5; D call uncertain. There are 14 residues in the CDR3. V dropped 0 bases and J dropped 5 bases, with 11 bases sitting between them. Per the germline V gene, CDR1 is SGHRS and CDR2 is YFSETQ. In DNA form, the CDR3 reads TGCGCCAGCAGCTTGGAGAGGAACTGGGAGACCCAGTACTTC. Its protein product is CASSLERNWETQYF.

The chain joins TRBV7-8 to TRBJ1-1, with TRBD1 matching 8 bases. Losses at the gene ends were 2 bases for V and 4 bases for J; bases not matched to a gene: 9. Looked up from germline, CDR1 is SGHVS and CDR2 is FQNEAQ. The CDR3 runs 16 residues. CDR3 loop: CASSLTYYDRGTEAFF. The CDR3 DNA reads TGTGCCAGCAGCTTAACCTACTACGACAGGGGCACTGAAGCTTTCTTT. The variable domain in full, with the rest retrieved from reference TRBV7-8 and TRBJ1-1, is GAGVSQSPRYKVAKRGQDVALRCDPISGHVSLFWYQQALGQGPEFLTYFQNEAQLDKSGLPSDRFFAERPEGSVSTLKIQRTQQEDSAVYLCASSLTYYDRGTEAFFGQGTRLTVV.

The J gene is TRBJ2-5, the V gene TRBV5-1; 9 bases are shared with TRBD2. The J segment lost 5 bases and the V segment lost 5 bases, leaving 7 bases of the junction unmatched. Germline V CDR1 and CDR2: SGHRS, YFSETQ. The CDR3 is made up of 14 amino acids. The CDR3 coding sequence is TGCGCCAGCAGGCTGGCGGGAGGGCCGGAGACCCAGTACTTC. Translating it yields CASRLAGGPETQYF.

CDR3: CSVDGEGGYEQYF. CDR3 nucleotide sequence: TGCAGCGTTGATGGCGAAGGGGGCTACGAGCAGTACTTC. The gene calls are TRBV29-1 and TRBJ2-7, with D tentatively TRBD1 (6 bases). This CDR3 region has 13 residues. The V and J ends lost 3 bases and 3 bases respectively, with 12 bases between them. From germline, CDR1 is SQVTM and CDR2 ANQGSEA.

The gene calls are TRBV7-2 and TRBJ1-4, with D perhaps TRBD1 (6 bases). Trimming left V 5 bases short and J 7 bases short, with 20 bases between. This CDR3 comprises 16 residues. Per germline, CDR1 SGHTA and CDR2 FQGNSA. The CDR3 loop is CASSPSRWGGGEKLFF. The CDR3 DNA sequence: TGTGCCAGCAGCCCAAGTCGATGGGGGGGCGGTGAAAAACTGTTTTTT.

V gene TRBV27 combines with J gene TRBJ1-2; 7 nucleotides match TRBD1. The ends lost 5 bases at V and 4 bases at J; junction bases unmatched: 4. The CDR3 runs to 13 residues. From germline, CDR1 is MNHEY and CDR2 SMNVEV (reference sequence). The CDR3: CASSLQGGYGYTF. DNA of the CDR3: TGTGCCAGCAGTCTGCAGGGGGGCTATGGCTACACCTTC.

The rearrangement joins TRBV6-5 to TRBJ1-1; D is possibly TRBD1 (5 bases). The CDR3 contains 14 residues. V gave up 6 bases and J gave up 0 bases, with 11 bases separating them. CDR1 and CDR2 (germline): MNHEY, SVGAGI. DNA for the CDR3: TGTGCCAGCAGACTCGACAGCATGAACACTGAAGCTTTCTTT. Protein: CASRLDSMNTEAFF.

The J gene is TRBJ1-3, the V gene TRBV30; 7 bases are shared with TRBD1. Trimming at V came to 2 bases and at J to 1 base, leaving 5 bases not matched to a gene. Germline CDR1 GTSNPN, CDR2 SVGIG (reference sequence). The CDR3 has 15 amino acids. Here the CDR3 reads CAWSSPTGSGNTIYF. The CDR3 DNA is TGTGCCTGGAGTTCCCCGACAGGGTCTGGAAACACCATATATTTT.

The chain has TRBV7-9 and TRBJ2-3; TRBD2 matches at 9 bases. CDR1 SEHNR and CDR2 FQNEAQ come from the germline V gene (reference sequence). The trim removed 5 bases at V and 4 bases at J, leaving 10 bases unmatched. The CDR3 covers 16 residues. This chain's CDR3 is CASSLYSGGLADTQYF. The DNA for the CDR3 is TGTGCCAGCAGCCTTTATAGCGGGGGCTTGGCAGATACGCAGTATTTT.

CDR3 residues: CASSFDRGGYEQYF. The CDR3 DNA reads TGTGCCAGCAGCTTCGACAGGGGAGGGTACGAGCAGTACTTC. This rearrangement joins TRBV27 to TRBJ2-7, with D possibly being TRBD1 (8 bases). The germline CDR1 and CDR2 sequences are MNHEY and SMNVEV (reference sequence). V was clipped by 6 bases and J by 4 bases, with 16 bases between them. The CDR3 has 14 residues.

The chain has TRBV19 and TRBJ2-1, with D perhaps matching TRBD1 (6 bases). Looked up from germline, CDR1 is LNHDA and CDR2 is SQIVND (reference sequence). The V and J ends lost 2 bases and 0 bases respectively, with 8 bases between them. The CDR3 has 15 amino acids. CDR3 sequence: CASSIMTGSYNEQFF. The CDR3 DNA reads as TGTGCCAGTAGTATAATGACAGGCTCCTACAATGAGCAGTTCTTC.

This chain joins TRBV18 and TRBJ2-3; D uncertain. Germline V gives CDR1 KGHSH, CDR2 LQKENI. V gave up 7 bases and J gave up 2 bases, with 10 bases separating them. This CDR3 comprises 13 residues. CDR3 protein: CASFPLNTDTQYF. The CDR3 DNA follows: TGTGCCAGCTTCCCACTAAACACAGATACGCAGTATTTT.

This clone was found once. The CDR3 DNA sequence: TGTGCCAGCAGTGAATTGGGACAGGGATATCAGCCCCAGCATTTT. It yields the protein CASSELGQGYQPQHF. The J gene is TRBJ1-5, the V gene TRBV6-1, with TRBD1 matching 9 bases. The trim removed 2 bases at V and 5 bases at J, leaving 4 bases unmatched. Germline CDR1 and CDR2: MNHNS and SASEGT. The CDR3 totals 15 residues.

In this sample, this clone turned up once. V usage is TRBV7-3 and J usage is TRBJ2-2; D call uncertain. V was cut by 6 bases and J by 7 bases, with 12 bases left in between. The germline CDR1 and CDR2 sequences are SGHTA and FQGTGA. The CDR3 is made up of 13 amino acids. CDR3 in DNA: TGTGCCAGCAGTCGCGGATCTGGCGGGGAGCTGTTTTTT. This codes for CASSRGSGGELFF.

This clone was counted only a few times. The chain couples TRBV7-3 to TRBJ2-7; tentatively, D is TRBD2 (5 bases). This CDR3 comprises 17 residues. Germline V gene lookup returns CDR1 SGHTA and CDR2 FQGTGA. Trimming took 2 bases from V and 2 from J, leaving 19 bases between them. The CDR3 DNA reads as TGTGCCAGCAGCTTAGGACCTTCGGGGAGTGGGCCCTACGAGCAGTACTTC. It yields the protein CASSLGPSGSGPYEQYF.